These T cell receptor beta chains were read from a single sample in a study of siplizumab effects on memory and regulatory T cells. The data were produced by immunoSEQ multiplex PCR, yet TCRdb's version contains in-frame clones alone and is incomplete. The sample records approximately 100,000 clones, around 92% being singletons. Sequencing was carried out using Tregs sorted from blood. These TCRs come from a human donor in good health. Both conserved end residues are part of each CDR3. Each record gives: J gene, clone size, D gene, V gene, CDR3 DNA, CDR3 protein. A D gene is named only where the DNA matches it firmly. Size is stated for part of the rows, as once, few or many counts, or as a class when the clone is expanded.

TRBJ2-5 NA TRBD2 TRBV10-3 TGTGCCATCTCCGGGGGGGCGGCAGAGACCCAGTACTTC CAISGGAAETQYF
TRBJ1-2 NA NA TRBV6-1 TGTGCCAGCAGGACCGTGGGTAGGGGCTATGGCTACACCTTC CASRTVGRGYGYTF
TRBJ1-2 NA TRBD1 TRBV15 TGTGCCACCAGCAGAGGGGGACAGGAGTTATATGGCTACACCTTC CATSRGGQELYGYTF
TRBJ1-2 NA NA TRBV6-5 TGTGCCAGCAGTTACCGTGGGACTGAGGGCTACACCTTC CASSYRGTEGYTF
TRBJ2-6 NA NA TRBV5-1 TGCGCCAGCAGCTTGTCCGGGGGCTCTGGGGCCAACGTCCTGACTTTC CASSLSGGSGANVLTF
TRBJ2-5 NA TRBD2 TRBV19 TGTGCCAGTAGTATTCAAGCGGGGGACCCACAAGAGACCCAGTACTTC CASSIQAGDPQETQYF
TRBJ2-6 NA NA TRBV6-6 TGTGCCAGCAGCCCCTCGTGGGGGTCCGGGGCCAACGTCCTGACTTTC CASSPSWGSGANVLTF
TRBJ2-7 NA NA TRBV27 TGTGCCAGCAGTTTGTCTGGCAGCTCCTACGAGCAGTACTTC CASSLSGSSYEQYF
TRBJ1-4 NA TRBD1 TRBV2 TGTGCCAGCAGTGTCCCGAGGACAGGGCGTGAAAAACTGTTTTTT CASSVPRTGREKLFF
TRBJ1-1 NA NA TRBV5-1 TGCGCCAGCAGCACTACCCCCAGTACTGAAGCTTTCTTT CASSTTPSTEAFF
TRBJ2-3 NA TRBD2 TRBV25-1 TGTGCCAGCAGTGAATATGCGGGGGGCTGGAGCACAGATACGCAGTATTTT CASSEYAGGWSTDTQYF
TRBJ2-7 NA NA TRBV6-1 TGTGCCAGCAGTGCCCTGTACGAGCAGTACTTC CASSALYEQYF
TRBJ2-5 once TRBD1 TRBV5-4 TGTGCCAGCAGCAGGGGGACAGTCCAAGAGACCCAGTACTTC CASSRGTVQETQYF
TRBJ2-7 NA NA TRBV2 TGTGCCAGCACAACCGGGACCAGCCTTTACGAGCAGTACTTC CASTTGTSLYEQYF
TRBJ1-2 NA TRBD1 TRBV19 TGTGCCAGTAGTATTGACAGGGGCTATGGCTACACCTTC CASSIDRGYGYTF
TRBJ2-1 NA NA TRBV11-2 TGTGCCAGCAATCCAGGGGTGGGATTTCTCAATGAGCAGTTCTTC CASNPGVGFLNEQFF
TRBJ2-1 NA TRBD1 TRBV6-5 TGTGCCAGCAGTTATCCGGGACAGATCAATGAGCAGTTCTTC CASSYPGQINEQFF
TRBJ1-5 NA NA TRBV6-6 TGTGCCAGCAGTTACTCCCTGGGCAATCAGCCCCAGCATTTT CASSYSLGNQPQHF